Each of the 13 T cell receptor beta chains below was sequenced from the same sample in a study of vaccination and CD4 T cells after COVID-19. Once obtained from cultured CD4+ T cells, the DNA was sequenced using the Oncomine TCR Beta short-read assay. TCRdb recomputed calls from the PCR reads with MiXCR, one row per CDR3 protein. The sample consists of some 21,000 distinct CDR3 sequences, 40% to 50% of them appearing once. Their antigen targets remain unknown. Treatment in this sample: roughly 10-day PBMC culture with coronavirus spike peptide pools or control peptides (ViraFEST assay). The sample comprised CD4+ T cells from blood, cultured in vitro. These receptors were obtained from a human donor who had recovered from COVID-19.

The rearrangement joins TRBV19 to TRBJ2-2; weak D call: TRBD2 (6 bases). Between the trimmed V and J ends, which lost 5 bases and 13 bases, there was a span of 29 bases. The germline V gene encodes CDR1 LNHDA and CDR2 SQIVND (reference sequence). There are 17 residues in the CDR3. CDR3 nucleotides: TGTGCCAGTAGTCCGCTCTTGGCCGGGACTCGACCCAGCGGGCTGTTTTTT. Its translation is CASSPLLAGTRPSGLFF.

The rearrangement joins TRBV6-1 to TRBJ2-1; perhaps TRBD2 as D (9 bases). CDR1 is MNHNS and CDR2 is SASEGT in the germline V gene. The length of the CDR3 is 15 residues. Trimming removed 6 bases at V and 8 bases at J, with 20 bases between. CDR3 in amino acids: CASRAGLAGGYEQFF. The CDR3, as DNA: TGTGCCAGCAGGGCGGGACTAGCAGGGGGCTATGAGCAGTTCTTC.

V usage is TRBV2 and J usage is TRBJ1-1, with no clear D. From germline, CDR1 is SNHLY and CDR2 FYNNEI. The V end was cut by 1 base, the J end by 0 bases, with 9 bases between. The CDR3 spans 15 residues. This CDR3 is CASSEVGSMNTEAFF. CDR3 bases: TGTGCCAGCAGTGAAGTTGGATCTATGAACACTGAAGCTTTCTTT.

This clonotype was observed once. This chain connects TRBV27 to TRBJ2-5; 7 bases are a match to TRBD1. CDR3 size: 17 residues. J gave up 3 bases and V 5 bases, and 15 bases lay outside the gene matches. Germline loops: CDR1 MNHEY, CDR2 SMNVEV (reference sequence). The CDR3 DNA follows: TGTGCCAGCAGTCCTATTAGGGACAGCCTTACTGAAGAGACCCAGTACTTC. It specifies CASSPIRDSLTEETQYF.

The chain uses TRBV28 and TRBJ1-2; D unclear. V was clipped by 6 bases and J by 8 bases, with 16 bases between them. The CDR3 loop spans 13 amino acids. CDR1 is MDHEN, CDR2 SYDVKM, per germline. CDR3: CASSPGPTLGYTF. CDR3 coding DNA: TGTGCCAGCAGCCCCGGACCTACCCTAGGCTACACCTTC.

There are a few counts of this clonotype. V is TRBV6-1 and J is TRBJ1-2; D ambiguous. The CDR3 length is 12 residues. V lost 2 bases and J lost 4, with 5 bases in between. Germline V lookup: CDR1 MNHNS, CDR2 SASEGT. The CDR3 DNA reads TGTGCCAGCAGTGAACCCCCCTATGGCTACACCTTC. Protein: CASSEPPYGYTF.

This chain connects TRBV11-3 to TRBJ2-1, with 8 bases lining up with TRBD2. Trimming removed 5 bases from V and 9 bases from J; junction bases left unmatched: 6. Looked up from germline, CDR1 is SGHNT and CDR2 is YENEEA. There are 13 residues in the CDR3. In DNA, the CDR3 is TGTGCCAGCAGCCGCGGGGGGCGGGGTGAGCAGTTCTTC. This translates into CASSRGGRGEQFF.

The V and J genes are TRBV18 and TRBJ1-1, with D perhaps TRBD1 (6 bases). Germline CDR1 and CDR2: KGHSH and LQKENI. Trimming shortened V by 3 bases and J by 10 bases, and 15 bases separated the two germline ends. The CDR3 is 13 amino acids. The CDR3 DNA reads as TGTGCCAGCTCACCGGGTATGGGGGCCGGAGCTTTCTTT. Protein: CASSPGMGAGAFF.

J is TRBJ2-7 and V is TRBV28, with D perhaps matching TRBD1 (6 bases). V lost 10 bases and J 4 bases, leaving 20 bases between the germline ends. Per germline, CDR1 MDHEN and CDR2 SYDVKM. There are 14 residues in the CDR3. CDR3 protein: CATTPGRGIYEQYF. The CDR3 region has the DNA TGTGCCACCACGCCTGGCAGGGGAATTTACGAGCAGTACTTC.

In this sample, this clonotype turned up a few times. V is TRBV20-1 and J is TRBJ1-6; D is uncertain. This CDR3 is 14 amino acids long. Per germline, CDR1 DFQATT and CDR2 SNEGSKA (reference sequence). V was pared by 4 bases and J by 7 bases, with 14 bases between. The CDR3 loop reads CSATGSPANSPLHF. The CDR3 nucleotides are TGCAGTGCTACCGGGAGCCCCGCGAATTCACCCCTCCACTTT.

The V and J genes are TRBV18 and TRBJ1-1, with D possibly TRBD1 on 5 matching bases. The CDR3 is 14 amino acids. The germline CDR1 and CDR2 sequences are KGHSH and LQKENI. The V end lost 3 bases, the J end lost 3 bases, and 11 bases lay between the germline ends. Here the CDR3 reads CASSPGGSDTEAFF. CDR3 bases: TGTGCCAGCTCACCCGGGGGAAGCGACACTGAAGCTTTCTTT.

The table lists this clonotype with a few counts. The rearrangement links TRBV11-2 to TRBJ2-3; D is undetermined. This CDR3 has 12 amino acids. V shed 2 bases and J shed 7 bases, with 7 bases lying between them. Germline CDR1 and CDR2: SGHAT and FQNNGV. The CDR3 protein is CASSLLVYTQYF. In nucleotides, the CDR3 is TGTGCCAGCAGCTTATTAGTATATACGCAGTATTTT.

The chain has TRBV19 and TRBJ2-7; possible D gene TRBD2, 5 bases. Between the trimmed V and J ends, which lost 3 bases and 1 base, there was a span of 10 bases. Germline V gives CDR1 LNHDA, CDR2 SQIVND (reference sequence). The CDR3 has 14 amino acids. CDR3 residues: CASSIGDVSYEQYF. The CDR3, as DNA: TGTGCCAGTAGTATCGGGGATGTGTCCTACGAGCAGTACTTC.